The clone carrying this T cell receptor (beta chain) appeared a single time. Its antigen is currently unknown. The data are from a study of cytomegalovirus exposure and HLA in healthy donors. The overall study: In an early release, HLA-typed donors contributed tens of millions of unique TCR sequences.

Study findings and constraints: Diagnosis of cytomegalovirus status made by the classifier reportedly showed high specificity and sensitivity.

The PCR employed 60 Vbeta primers together with 13 Jbeta primers. Method: immunoSEQ multiplex PCR; TCRdb's copy keeps in-frame clones and lacks some. The sample has under 150,000 clones; 80% to 90% are singletons. This TCR was sampled from a woman aged 25 to 39 in good health and CMV-seronegative. The specimen was PBMCs.

CDR3 residues: CASSVGGSDIYNEQFF. In DNA form, the CDR3 reads TGTGCCAGCAGCGTAGGAGGGAGTGACATCTACAATGAGCAGTTCTTC. This chain joins TRBV9 and TRBJ2-1, with D possibly matching TRBD2 (5 bases). The CDR3 has 16 amino acids. V lost 0 bases and J 3 bases, leaving 13 bases between the germline ends. Germline loops: CDR1 SGDLS, CDR2 YYNGEE.